This note documents a single T cell receptor beta chain sequence. Antigen: not known. This specimen belongs to a study of response to subunit inactivated influenza vaccine. The study, taken as a whole, reports: Each seasonal influenza vaccination recruits few new T cells, the authors suggested.

MiXCR, applied by TCRdb to the RT-PCR reads, yields one record per CDR3 protein. The sample holds about 480,000 distinct CDR3 sequences, over 10% seen once. V was shortened by 0 bases and J by 0 bases, with 12 bases between the two germline ends. The germline V gene encodes CDR1 SGHVS and CDR2 FQNEAQ. The CDR3 covers 18 residues. The chain is built from TRBV7-8 and TRBJ1-6; D possibly corresponds to TRBD1 (6 bases). The sample here was PBMCs from blood, taken roughly 48 days after vaccination. The receptor comes from a man aged 45-65 years who received an inactivated influenza vaccine. CDR3 nucleotide sequence: TGTGCCAGCAGCTTAGCGGGGGGGCTGAGCTCCTATAATTCACCCCTCCACTTT. Encoded protein: CASSLAGGLSSYNSPLHF.